Given below is one TCR beta chain in context. What it recognizes is unknown. TRB amplification used roughly 250 ng of peripheral blood genomic DNA. One tube held mixed TRB-A and TRB-B primer pools for touch-down PCR. TCRdb re-called the multiplex PCR reads, yielding one record per CDR3 amino acid sequence without DNA. The sample includes thousands of distinct CDR3 sequences. This sample was included in a study of T cell clusters in autoimmune cytopenias. Overall study context: Per sample, median TRB depth was approximately 48,000 reads, yielding a median roughly 2,000 distinct clonotypes. Broader study findings: TRB repertoire shifts in secondary cytopenia and chronic lymphocytic leukemia mostly reflected lymphoma, not autoimmunity. The cluster-lack signature was not seen for secondary cytopenia versus chronic lymphocytic leukemia.

Germline V gene data show CDR1 as KGHSH and CDR2 as LQKENI. CDR3 size: 16 residues. Source material: peripheral blood. The chain recombines TRBV18 with TRBJ2-1; lacking DNA, the TRBD2 call made by TCRdb goes unchecked. This TCR was recovered from a human donor with an autoimmune cytopenia or autoimmune hepatitis (not recorded which). CDR3: CASSSRIAGGDNEQFF.